This entry concerns a single T cell receptor beta chain. These data belong to a study of blood T cells in healthy people across ages. V lost 8 bases, J lost 2 bases, and 12 bases lay in between. The CDR3 consists of 12 residues. CDR1 DFQATT and CDR2 SNEGSKA come from the germline V gene (reference sequence). It was with a sample-barcoded 5' primer and a J-beta primer mix that a second PCR of about 6 to 11 cycles was run. TCRdb passed the 5' RACE reads through MiXCR, listing each CDR3 protein once. The sample has about 670,000 distinct CDR3 sequences, 52% seen once. Sequenced material: blood. The origin of this receptor is a woman aged 80 or over in good health. V usage is TRBV20-1 and J usage is TRBJ1-2; no definite D call. The CDR3 is CSQKQKNYGYTF. The CDR3 bases are TGCAGTCAAAAACAGAAAAACTATGGCTACACCTTC.